This T cell receptor beta chain emerged from a study of T cell repertoires in cytomegalovirus infection. TCRdb redid the calling of the reads with MiXCR, one entry per CDR3 protein. The data hold hundreds of thousands of distinct CDR3 sequences, with around 31% observed a single time. This clonotype was found many times. What it recognizes is unknown. General study findings and limits: HLA-C-restricted CMV clonotypes gave the most frequent clonotype in two of eight donors. Carriers of CMV plus the relevant HLA were identified by cumulative public TCR beta family frequency.

This CDR3 contains 17 residues. Per germline, CDR1 SGHVS and CDR2 FQNEAQ. V shed 1 base and J shed 5 bases, with 17 bases lying between them. The TCR comes from a human donor in good health (CMV status not recorded). Some clones in this sample may be carry-over from other donors' samples. This chain joins TRBV7-8 and TRBJ2-2, with D possibly being TRBD1 (7 bases). Specimen: cultured CD8+ T cells from PBMCs, collected from culture after CMV antigen stimulation. The CDR3 nucleotides read TGTGCCAGCAGCTTAGGATCGGCAGGGGGGACGACCGGGGAGCTGTTTTTT. Protein: CASSLGSAGGTTGELFF.